These 14 T cell receptor beta chains were all obtained from the same sample, sequenced in a study of T-cell reconstitution after alpha-beta-depleted transplantation in children. Construction of the TCRbeta library involved unique molecular identifiers. TCRdb re-derived calls from the PCR reads in MiXCR, one entry per CDR3 protein. The repertoire includes fewer than 700,000 distinct CDR3 sequences, more than 20% of them detected once, and around 14% sits in the top ten. The material sequenced was PBMCs, mostly from graft donor cells, taken 360 days after TCRalphabeta/CD19-depleted stem cell transplant. The receptors were sampled from a boy younger than two who had a stem cell transplant for acute myeloid leukemia, so the T cells may come from the graft donor.

Of note for this clonotype: It may be a read error: a sequence one base away is much more abundant. J is TRBJ2-7 and V is TRBV20-1; 8 positions match TRBD2. Germline CDR1 is DFQATT and CDR2 is SNEGSKA (reference sequence). Losses at the gene ends were 2 bases for V and 3 bases for J; bases not matched to a gene: 3. The CDR3 extends over 13 amino acids. The DNA for the CDR3 is TGCAGTGCTAGACGCCGGGGGGGCTACGAGCAGTACTTC. This translates into CSARRRGGYEQYF.

Comments on this clonotype: The junction departs from the called germline gene at one end, perhaps through a read error. This chain links TRBV20-1 with TRBJ2-5; D perhaps matches TRBD2 (7 bases). The CDR3 loop spans 14 amino acids. Per germline, CDR1 DFQATT and CDR2 SNEGSKA (reference sequence). The DNA of the CDR3 is TGCAGGGCTAGGGGGGGATCGTACCAAGAGACCCAGTACTTC. Translated: CRARGGSYQETQYF.

This clonotype was seen repeatedly, ten times or more. The chain links TRBV20-1 to TRBJ1-2, with D possibly being TRBD1 (5 bases). CDR1 is DFQATT, CDR2 SNEGSKA, per germline (reference sequence). Trimming pared 5 bases from V and 5 bases from J, leaving 15 bases between. The CDR3 is made up of 13 amino acids. Here the CDR3 DNA reads TGCAGTGCTTACTTAGAAGGGGCTTATGGCTACACCTTC. Translation gives CSAYLEGAYGYTF.

In its sample, this clonotype was seen once. The V call is TRBV6-5, the J call TRBJ1-2; TRBD1 agrees at 7 bases. From germline, CDR1 is MNHEY and CDR2 SVGAGI. V was clipped by 4 bases and J by 3 bases; unmatched bases: 11. The CDR3 consists of 16 residues. The CDR3 loop reads CASSLRTGGADYGYTF. CDR3 bases: TGTGCCAGCAGTTTAAGGACAGGTGGTGCGGACTATGGCTACACCTTC.

This clonotype was seen repeatedly, ten times or more. The chain has TRBV27 and TRBJ2-2; TRBD1 matches at 11 bases. Per germline, CDR1 MNHEY and CDR2 SMNVEV (reference sequence). V shed 6 bases and J 3 bases; nucleotides not matched to a gene: 3. The CDR3 has 15 residues. The CDR3 region is CASSGTGGHTGELFF. CDR3 in DNA: TGTGCCAGCAGCGGGACAGGGGGACACACCGGGGAGCTGTTTTTT.

For the CDR3, the DNA is TGCAGTGCTCCTGGGTTGAGGGGGGCTCGCACAGATACGCAGTATTTT. It codes for CSAPGLRGARTDTQYF. V gene TRBV20-1 combines with J gene TRBJ2-3; tentatively, D is TRBD1 or TRBD2 (6 bases each). The V gene lost 5 bases and the J gene lost 1 base, with 19 bases spanning the gap. Per the germline V gene, CDR1 is DFQATT and CDR2 is SNEGSKA (reference sequence). This CDR3 is 16 amino acids long.

The CDR3 is CASSPLRGQETQYF. The CDR3 DNA reads TGTGCCAGCAGCCCTCTGCGGGGACAAGAGACCCAGTACTTC. The chain links TRBV6-1 to TRBJ2-5, with D possibly TRBD2 on 6 matching bases. Germline-derived CDR1 and CDR2 are MNHNS and SASEGT. V lost 6 bases and J lost 2, with 13 bases in between. The CDR3 consists of 14 residues.

The chain has TRBV6-1 and TRBJ2-7; TRBD1 matches 8 bases. Unmatched junction bases numbered 13, after V lost 6 bases and J lost 3 bases. This CDR3 has 16 amino acids. Germline-derived CDR1 and CDR2 are MNHNS and SASEGT. The CDR3 sequence: CASSSLKGTGLYEQYF. The CDR3 DNA reads as TGTGCCAGCAGCTCTTTAAAAGGGACAGGACTCTACGAGCAGTACTTC.

This clonotype was recorded many times. CDR3 DNA: TGTGCCAGCAGTTTAGCCAGGGTGACCCAGTACTTC. It encodes CASSLARVTQYF. The chain employs TRBV12-3 or TRBV12-4 and TRBJ2-5; the D gene is possibly TRBD1 (5 bases). This CDR3 has 12 residues. V lost 0 bases, J lost 7 bases, and 6 bases lay in between.

This clonotype was detected many times. The genes are TRBV20-1 and TRBJ1-2, with D perhaps matching TRBD1 (5 bases). V gave up 3 bases and J gave up 8 bases, with 13 bases separating them. Germline V lookup: CDR1 DFQATT, CDR2 SNEGSKA (reference sequence). The length of the CDR3 is 12 residues. The DNA for the CDR3 is TGCAGTGCTAGCCGCGGGGGAGGAGGCTACACCTTC. Protein product: CSASRGGGGYTF.

This clonotype occurred many times. This chain connects TRBV5-1 to TRBJ1-1; possibly TRBD1 for D (5 bases). Germline CDR1 SGHRS, CDR2 YFSETQ. Between the trimmed V and J ends, which lost 1 base and 3 bases, there was a span of 13 bases. The CDR3 runs to 15 residues. As DNA, the CDR3 is TGCGCCAGCAGCTTGTCCCGACAGTTCGACACTGAAGCTTTCTTT. Its translation: CASSLSRQFDTEAFF.

In its sample, this clonotype was seen a few times. The chain links TRBV5-1 to TRBJ2-7; 9 bases line up with TRBD1. Looked up from germline, CDR1 is SGHRS and CDR2 is YFSETQ. The CDR3 is made up of 13 amino acids. V lost 4 bases, J lost 3 bases, and 2 bases stayed unmatched. The CDR3 coding sequence is TGCGCCAGCAGCGCGGGACAGGGCTACGAGCAGTACGTC. Protein sequence: CASSAGQGYEQYV.

This chain joins TRBV20-1 and TRBJ1-2; D gene ambiguous. Trimming cost V 3 bases and J 7 bases, with 18 bases left between them. The CDR3 length is 14 residues. Germline CDR1 and CDR2: DFQATT and SNEGSKA (reference sequence). CDR3 region: CSARGSGVLTGYTF. The CDR3 nucleotides read TGCAGTGCTAGGGGGTCGGGAGTCCTAACTGGCTACACCTTC.

This clonotype occurred a few times. This sequence joins TRBV20-1 and TRBJ2-1; D uncertain. Trimming pared 5 bases from V and 0 bases from J, leaving 11 bases between. In germline, CDR1 is DFQATT, CDR2 SNEGSKA (reference sequence). The CDR3 length is 14 residues. CDR3 coding DNA: TGCAGTGCTGTCGCTATTAGCTCCTACAATGAGCAGTTCTTC. Protein: CSAVAISSYNEQFF.